These 13 T cell receptor beta chains were sequenced from one sample in a study of blood T cell repertoires in COVID-19. TCRdb's table, derived via immunoSEQ multiplex PCR, lists solely in-frame clones and lacks some. The table shows about 270,000 clones, with around 89% occurring only once. The sample consisted of PBMCs or T cells enriched from blood (not recorded which). These receptors were collected from a woman between 45 and 65 years old who had recovered from COVID-19.

Only a few counts were recorded for this clone. The chain has TRBV19 and TRBJ1-5; no definite D call. The V end was cut by 3 bases, the J end by 7 bases, with 7 bases between. CDR1 is LNHDA and CDR2 is SQIVND in the germline V gene (reference sequence). This CDR3 has 12 amino acids. The CDR3 sequence: CASSMLRQPQHF. DNA of the CDR3: TGTGCCAGTAGTATGCTGAGGCAGCCCCAGCATTTT.

Note on this clone: The same CDR3 arises from other DNA sequences in this sample as well. The chain employs TRBV19 and TRBJ1-5; the D is unclear. This CDR3 comprises 14 residues. CDR1 LNHDA and CDR2 SQIVND come from the germline V gene (reference sequence). V shed 5 bases and J shed 1 base, with 9 bases lying between them. CDR3 nucleotide sequence: TGTGCCAGTAGTTGGAGGGAGAGCAATCAGCCCCAGCATTTT. It is translated as CASSWRESNQPQHF.

The chain combines TRBV9 with TRBJ2-5, with 7 bases aligning to TRBD2. V shed 0 bases, J shed 5 bases, and the junction held 10 bases outside the gene matches. The length of the CDR3 is 16 residues. Germline V gives CDR1 SGDLS, CDR2 YYNGEE. CDR3 nucleotide sequence: TGTGCCAGCAGCGTAGGGCGGGGGAGCCAACTGGAGACCCAGTACTTC. Its translation is CASSVGRGSQLETQYF.

The chain is built from TRBV7-2 and TRBJ1-3; 8 bases match TRBD1. Trimming removed 5 bases from V and 1 base from J; junction bases left unmatched: 7. The CDR3 covers 16 residues. CDR1 is SGHTA and CDR2 is FQGNSA in the germline V gene. As DNA, the CDR3 is TGTGCCAGCAGCCCGACAGACAGGGGATCTGGAAACACCATATATTTT. This encodes CASSPTDRGSGNTIYF.

V gene TRBV5-1 combines with J gene TRBJ1-5; D is possibly TRBD1 (6 bases). The germline V and J ends were trimmed by 2 bases and 6 bases, with 15 bases remaining between them. CDR1 is SGHRS, CDR2 YFSETQ, per germline. This CDR3 has 15 residues. CDR3 sequence: CASSLGGGASQPQHF. The CDR3 nucleotides read TGCGCCAGCAGCTTAGGGGGGGGCGCAAGTCAGCCCCAGCATTTT.

The V gene is TRBV5-4, the J gene TRBJ2-7; D might be TRBD1 (6 bases). V shed 4 bases and J shed 6 bases, with 14 bases lying between them. The germline V gene encodes CDR1 SGHNT and CDR2 YYREEE (reference sequence). The CDR3 has 13 residues. CDR3 nucleotide sequence: TGTGCCAGCAGCCGCCTTGGGGGCGGCGAGCAGTACTTC. Translated, it gives CASSRLGGGEQYF.

This clone was counted a single time. The rearrangement uses TRBV5-4 and TRBJ2-2; TRBD2 is a possible D gene (5 bases). Germline V gives CDR1 SGHNT, CDR2 YYREEE (reference sequence). The length of the CDR3 is 15 residues. V shed 4 bases and J shed 7 bases, with 17 bases lying between them. The CDR3 nucleotides are TGTGCCAGCAGCGGCGGCGGGCTGAGCAACGGGGAGCTGTTTTTT. Protein: CASSGGGLSNGELFF.

The chain recombines TRBV7-3 with TRBJ2-3, with a tentative D call TRBD2 (6 bases). V lost 5 bases and J 2 bases, leaving 14 bases between the germline ends. The germline V gene has CDR1 SGHTA and CDR2 FQGTGA. The CDR3 extends over 15 amino acids. The CDR3 DNA is TGTGCCAGCAGCCCTGGGGACTTCTCCACAGATACGCAGTATTTT. This codes for CASSPGDFSTDTQYF.

The V and J genes are TRBV7-3 and TRBJ2-1; 15 bases agree with TRBD2. Germline values: CDR1 SGHTA, CDR2 FQGTGA. V shed 0 bases, J shed 6 bases, and the junction held 6 bases outside the gene matches. CDR3 length: 18 residues. The CDR3 DNA reads as TGTGCCAGCAGCTTAACCCCAAGGACTAGCGGGAGGGCCAATGAGCAGTTCTTC. It specifies CASSLTPRTSGRANEQFF. Filled out from reference TRBV7-3 and TRBJ2-1, the complete variable domain reads GAGVSQTPSNKVTEKGKYVELRCDPISGHTALYWYRQSLGQGPEFLIYFQGTGAADDSGLPNDRFFAVRPEGSVSTLKIQRTERGDSAVYLCASSLTPRTSGRANEQFFGPGTRLTVL.

This chain joins TRBV4-3 and TRBJ2-1; D gene ambiguous. The CDR3 contains 15 residues. Germline V CDR1 and CDR2: LGHNA, YSLEER. Trimming shortened V by 0 bases and J by 0 bases, and 6 bases separated the two germline ends. The CDR3 bases are TGCGCCAGCAGCCAAGAGGTCAGCTCCTACAATGAGCAGTTCTTC. This codes for CASSQEVSSYNEQFF.

This sequence joins TRBV30 and TRBJ1-1; D not certain. Germline lookup yields CDR1 GTSNPN and CDR2 SVGIG (reference sequence). V was clipped by 0 bases and J by 3 bases, with 8 bases between them. The CDR3 is made up of 13 amino acids. DNA of the CDR3: TGTGCCTGGAGTGTACAAGGAGACACTGAAGCTTTCTTT. It specifies CAWSVQGDTEAFF.

This chain connects TRBV5-1 to TRBJ1-2; 7 bases are shared with TRBD1. The CDR3 is 15 amino acids. Germline-derived CDR1 and CDR2 are SGHRS and YFSETQ. V gave up 4 bases and J gave up 7 bases; unmatched junction bases: 13. The CDR3 is CASSGDSRGSGGYTF. The CDR3, as DNA: TGCGCCAGCAGCGGGGACAGCCGAGGCTCGGGTGGCTACACCTTC.

This chain joins TRBV13 and TRBJ1-1; 7 bases are shared with TRBD1. V lost 0 bases and J lost 8; bases outside the gene matches: 3. The CDR3 spans 13 residues. From germline, CDR1 is PRHDT and CDR2 FYEKMQ (reference sequence). CDR3 in amino acids: CASSLGQGGEAFF. DNA for the CDR3: TGTGCCAGCAGCTTAGGCCAGGGGGGAGAAGCTTTCTTT.